This T cell receptor beta chain comes out of a study of T cell repertoires in cytomegalovirus infection. For the study at large: CMV infection together with matching HLA type was indicated by public TCR beta signatures. Whole-study results and caveats: CMV carriers having the relevant HLA were flagged by cumulative public TCR beta family frequency. HLA-C-restricted CMV clonotypes gave the most frequent clonotype in two of eight donors.

For this clonotype: The antigen is not known.

CDR3 length: 16 amino acids. V was pared by 2 bases and J by 2 bases, with 13 bases between. Germline V CDR1 and CDR2: SGHTA, FQGNSA. One entry per CDR3 protein results from TCRdb running MiXCR on the reads. The sample records around 300,000 distinct CDR3 sequences, 8% to 9.5% being singletons. The TCR originated in a human donor in good health (CMV status not recorded). Some clones in this sample may be carry-over from other donors' samples. The sample was PBMCs. V gene TRBV7-2 combines with J gene TRBJ2-1, with D possibly matching TRBD2 (6 bases). The CDR3 loop is CASSLYAGRTYNEQFF. CDR3 in DNA: TGTGCCAGCAGCTTATATGCGGGACGAACCTACAATGAGCAGTTCTTC.